The text below deals with one T cell receptor beta chain. Clones were sequenced by immunoSEQ multiplex PCR, and TCRdb holds only the in-frame ones, with some missing. This table has about 130,000 clones, roughly 90% appearing once. This specimen comes from a study of control samples from healthy donors and cancer patients. Per the germline V gene, CDR1 is SGHRS and CDR2 is YFSETQ. This CDR3 contains 14 residues. V dropped 3 bases and J dropped 5 bases, with 15 bases sitting between them. The sample comprised PBMCs. This sequence originates from a man aged 50-60 years with head and neck cancer. The chain couples TRBV5-1 to TRBJ2-7; unclear D gene. The CDR3 region is CASSYDAEMNEQYF. CDR3 nucleotide sequence: TGCGCCAGCAGCTACGACGCAGAAATGAACGAGCAGTACTTC.